This T cell receptor beta chain was recorded in a study of cytomegalovirus exposure and HLA in healthy donors. Study summary: Most genotyped donors, over 70% of about 360, had Caucasian-associated genetic ancestry.

Study conclusions and caveats: A later analysis showed TCR association rates differing by HLA locus, peaking at DRB1 and lowest at HLA-C.

As to this clone: Its specificity is unknown.

The primer mix had 60 Vbeta and 13 Jbeta primers. Using immunoSEQ multiplex PCR, the repertoire was profiled, and TCRdb retains in-frame clones only, with some absent. The sample has more than 150,000 clones, approximately 85% seen once; the top ten hold about 9.3%. Looked up from germline, CDR1 is SGHNT and CDR2 is YYREEE (reference sequence). CDR3 size: 15 residues. The trim removed 1 base at V and 7 bases at J, leaving 10 bases unmatched. The sequenced sample consisted of PBMCs. The chain uses TRBV5-4 and TRBJ1-2, with 7 bases aligning to TRBD1. This receptor was taken from a man aged 18 to 35 in good health and CMV-seropositive. The CDR3 region has the DNA TGTGCCAGCAGCTTGAGTGACAGGGTTTTGGCTGGCTACACCTTC. Protein sequence: CASSLSDRVLAGYTF.